This is a list of T cell receptor beta chains from one sample in a study of high-grade serous ovarian cancer treatment subgroups. Clones were sequenced by immunoSEQ multiplex PCR, and TCRdb holds only the in-frame ones, with some missing. The table lists around 7,000 clones, roughly 85% of them singletons. Sequenced: tumor tissue. Receptor source: a human donor with high-grade serous ovarian cancer. Both conserved end residues are part of each CDR3. Each record gives: V gene, J gene, clone size, D gene, CDR3 DNA, CDR3 protein. A D gene is named only where the DNA matches it firmly. The size field is filled for only some rows; it gives once, few, many or a size class.

TRBV18	TRBJ1-3	few	-	TGTGCCAGCTCACCTCCTGGAAATGGAAACACCATATATTTT	CASSPPGNGNTIYF
TRBV2	TRBJ1-6	few	-	TGTGCCAGCAGTGAACGACAGCCTCACTCTTCACCCCTCCACTTT	CASSERQPHSSPLHF
TRBV18	TRBJ2-1	-	TRBD2	TGTGCCAGCTCACCAGCAGCTAGCGGGGGGGCCCTGTACAATGAGCAGTTCTTC	CASSPAASGGALYNEQFF
TRBV5-1	TRBJ2-6	-	TRBD1	TGCGCCAGCTTACCGGGACAGCTGAACTCTGGGGCCAACGTCCTGACTTTC	CASLPGQLNSGANVLTF
TRBV7-9	TRBJ2-3	-	-	TGTGCCAGCAGCTGGGACAAGTACACAGATACGCAGTATTTT	CASSWDKYTDTQYF
TRBV6-1	TRBJ1-2	few	-	TGTGCCAGCAGTGAATCCCAGGCTCACTATGGCTACACCTTC	CASSESQAHYGYTF
TRBV19	TRBJ2-3	-	-	TGTGCCAGTAGGGCCGAGAACACAGATACGCAGTATTTT	CASRAENTDTQYF
TRBV7-2	TRBJ1-6	once	-	TGTGCCAGCAGCTTCCAACAGGGCGTCGGTTCACCCCTCCACTTT	CASSFQQGVGSPLHF
TRBV6-6	TRBJ1-5	-	TRBD1	TGTGCCAGCGAAGACAGGGGTGAGCAGCCCCAGCATTTT	CASEDRGEQPQHF
TRBV19	TRBJ1-3	-	-	TGTGCCAGTACCCCCACAGCCTCTGGAAACACCATATATTTT	CASTPTASGNTIYF
TRBV27	TRBJ2-7	-	-	TGTGCCAGCAGTGTGGGCAGGGGGGGTGGTAGCTACGAGCAGTACTTC	CASSVGRGGGSYEQYF
TRBV7-9	TRBJ1-5	-	-	TGTGCCAGCAGCTTAGGTCCCCCTGGCAATCAGCCCCAGCATTTT	CASSLGPPGNQPQHF
TRBV30	TRBJ2-2	-	-	TGTGCCTGGAGTGGGGGGTATTGCACCGGGGAGCTGTTTTTT	CAWSGGYCTGELFF
TRBV5-1	TRBJ2-1	-	TRBD2	TGCGCCAGCAGCTTGTGGGGCGGGGGGGCCTACAATGAGCAGTTCTTC	CASSLWGGGAYNEQFF
TRBV6-5	TRBJ2-5	-	TRBD2	TGTGCCAGCATGACACCGGGGGGGCAGGCCCAGTACTTC	CASMTPGGQAQYF
TRBV2	TRBJ1-5	once	-	TGTGCCAGCAGTGTATTTGTCAGCAATCAGCCCCAGCATTTT	CASSVFVSNQPQHF
TRBV4-2	TRBJ2-7	once	-	TGTGCCAGCAGCCAAGAGTACAGTACCTACGAGCAGTACTTC	CASSQEYSTYEQYF
TRBV19	TRBJ1-2	-	TRBD1	TGTGCCAGTACTTCCTGGGACAGGGATCCTGGCTACACCTTC	CASTSWDRDPGYTF
TRBV19	TRBJ1-5	-	-	TGTGCCAGTAGTATAGATCGGGGTAGCAATCAGCCCCAGCATTTT	CASSIDRGSNQPQHF
TRBV18	TRBJ1-2	-	-	TGTGCCAGCTCACCATTGGGACCCCGACGCGGCTACACCTTC	CASSPLGPRRGYTF
TRBV7-2	TRBJ2-3	-	-	TGTGCCAGCAGCTCCCCTGTTGGCACAGATACGCAGTATTTT	CASSSPVGTDTQYF
TRBV11-3	TRBJ2-5	-	TRBD2	TGTGCCAGCAGCTCCTCGGGACTAGGGGAGACCCAGTACTTC	CASSSSGLGETQYF
TRBV30	TRBJ2-5	-	-	TGTGCCTGGAGCCAGCGCGGGCAAGAGACCCAGTACTTC	CAWSQRGQETQYF
TRBV18	TRBJ2-7	-	TRBD2	TGTGCCAGCTCGACGGGACTAGCGGTCTACGAGCAGTACTTC	CASSTGLAVYEQYF
TRBV4-1	TRBJ1-6	-	-	TGCGCCAGCAGCGGCCCTGGGGGGAATAATTCACCCCTCCACTTT	CASSGPGGNNSPLHF
TRBV5-1	TRBJ1-5	once	-	TGCGCCAGCAGCTTGGACGGTCGCAATCAGCCCCAGCATTTT	CASSLDGRNQPQHF
TRBV30	TRBJ1-3	-	-	TGTGCCTGGAGTTTAGGGGTTGGGAACACCATATATTTT	CAWSLGVGNTIYF
TRBV6-1	TRBJ2-7	-	TRBD1	TGTGCCAGCAGTGGGGGGACAGGGGGCTCCTACGAGCAGTACTTC	CASSGGTGGSYEQYF
TRBV6-5	TRBJ2-7	-	-	TGTGCCAGCAGTTACTCCGGGGACTCCTACGAGCAGTACTTC	CASSYSGDSYEQYF
TRBV6-4	TRBJ2-3	-	TRBD2	TGTGCCAGCAGTTCGACTAGCGGGGGCTCCACAGATACGCAGTATTTT	CASSSTSGGSTDTQYF
TRBV6-5	TRBJ1-1	-	-	TGTGCCAGCTCGGGAAGACTGAACACTGAAGCTTTCTTT	CASSGRLNTEAFF
TRBV7-3	TRBJ2-2	-	-	TGTGCCAGCAGCTTAGTGGGGATCAACACCGGGGAGCTGTTTTTT	CASSLVGINTGELFF
TRBV9	TRBJ1-2	few	-	TGTGCCAGCAGCGTTACAGGGTCTAACTATGGCTACACCTTC	CASSVTGSNYGYTF
TRBV21-1	TRBJ1-4	-	-	TGTGCCAGCAGCAAATATCCCCCGAGTAATGAAAAACTGTTTTTT	CASSKYPPSNEKLFF
TRBV7-3	TRBJ2-5	-	TRBD2	TGTGCCAGCAGCTCCGGGAGGGAAGAGACCCAGTACTTC	CASSSGREETQYF
TRBV6-5	TRBJ2-7	-	-	TGTGCCAGCAGTTACTCGACTTTGGGGACCTACGAGCAGTACTTC	CASSYSTLGTYEQYF
TRBV19	TRBJ2-3	once	TRBD2	TGTGCCAGCCACCCCCCTAGCGGGAGCACAGATACGCAGTATTTT	CASHPPSGSTDTQYF
TRBV28	TRBJ1-2	-	-	TGTGCCAGCAGTACCCCCAGTGCGGGTAACTATGGCTACACCTTC	CASSTPSAGNYGYTF
TRBV5-1	TRBJ2-5	-	TRBD2	TGCGCCAGCAGCTTGGCCCCGACTAGCGGGGGGGCCTTAGAGACCCAGTACTTC	CASSLAPTSGGALETQYF
TRBV25-1	TRBJ1-6	-	-	TGTGCCAGCAGGACTTATCGGCTTAATTCACCCCTCCACTTT	CASRTYRLNSPLHF
TRBV2	TRBJ1-1	few	-	TGTGCCAGCAGTGAGGCCAGAGTCGGAGCTTTCTTT	CASSEARVGAFF
TRBV10-1	TRBJ2-5	-	TRBD2	TGCGCCAGCAGTGAGGGGGCTGGCGGGGGGGCCGCGGAGACCCAGTACTTC	CASSEGAGGGAAETQYF
TRBV7-6	TRBJ2-7	-	-	TGTGCCAGCACCTCAGGGATTGGGGGTTCCTACGAGCAGTACTTC	CASTSGIGGSYEQYF
TRBV11-2	TRBJ2-7	-	TRBD2	TGTGCCAGCAGCTTAGATCGGGCTAGCGGGGGCGAGGGGGAGCAGTACTTC	CASSLDRASGGEGEQYF
TRBV7-2	TRBJ2-3	-	-	TGTGCCAGCAGCTTAGTCAGGGCCAGGGATACGCAGTATTTT	CASSLVRARDTQYF
TRBV9	TRBJ2-1	-	TRBD1	TGTGCCAGCAGCACCCGACAGGGAGTGACCTACAATGAGCAGTTCTTC	CASSTRQGVTYNEQFF
TRBV28	TRBJ2-6	-	-	TGTGCCAGCAGTGAGCGGGTATCTGGGGCCAACGTCCTGACTTTC	CASSERVSGANVLTF
TRBV2	TRBJ2-1	-	TRBD1	TGTGCCAGCAGGGGGACAGGGGGCACCTACAATGAGCAGTTCTTC	CASRGTGGTYNEQFF
TRBV7-3	TRBJ2-7	-	-	TGTGCCAGCAGCTTAAGTCCTCGCTACGAGCAGTACTTC	CASSLSPRYEQYF
TRBV7-9	TRBJ2-3	-	-	TGTGCCAGCAGCTTTTTAACCGGAGATACGCAGTATTTT	CASSFLTGDTQYF
TRBV6-5	TRBJ2-5	-	-	TGTGCCAGCAGTTACTCGATAGGGGAGTCGACCCAGTACTTC	CASSYSIGESTQYF
TRBV6-6	TRBJ1-6	-	-	TGTGCCAGCAGCGATGAAAGGCGGAATAATTCACCCCTCCACTTT	CASSDERRNNSPLHF
TRBV7-8	TRBJ2-1	-	TRBD2	TGTGCCAGCAGCTTCCCGACCGGACTAGCGGGGGGTCCGAGCTCCTACAATGAGCAGTTCTTC	CASSFPTGLAGGPSSYNEQFF
TRBV19	TRBJ1-3	few	-	TGTGCCAGTAGTATATTTGGGCAGATTGGAAACACCATATATTTT	CASSIFGQIGNTIYF
TRBV7-9	TRBJ1-1	-	-	TGTGCCAGCAGCATCAGGGTGGAGAAGGGTGAAGCTTTCTTT	CASSIRVEKGEAFF
TRBV20-1	TRBJ2-1	-	-	TGCAGTGCTGGTAGAGAGGGTGAGCAGTTCTTC	CSAGREGEQFF
TRBV10-3	TRBJ1-1	-	-	TGTGCCATCAGTAATCATGACAGCTACACTGAAGCTTTCTTT	CAISNHDSYTEAFF
TRBV6-5	TRBJ2-3	-	-	TGTGCCAGCAGTTACGTAGCGGGCACAGATACGCAGTATTTT	CASSYVAGTDTQYF